A single sample gave rise to the 14 T cell receptor beta chains below, sequenced in a study of graft-versus-host responses after intestinal transplantation. These TCRs' antigens remain unknown. The assay was immunoSEQ multiplex PCR, and TCRdb's table has in-frame clones only and misses some. The table has more than 70,000 clones, 90% seen once. Sequenced material: unstimulated CD4+ T cells sorted from spleen or lymph node cells, taken before intestinal transplant. Source of these receptors: a human donor who received an intestinal transplant.

This clone appeared once. V and J are TRBV7-2 and TRBJ2-3, with 7 bases aligning to TRBD1. The V segment lost 1 base and the J segment 6 bases; nucleotides outside the gene matches: 4. The length of the CDR3 is 14 residues. Germline CDR1 and CDR2: SGHTA and FQGNSA. CDR3 residues: CASSLGQGRDTQYF. CDR3 nucleotides: TGTGCCAGCAGCTTAGGACAGGGAAGGGATACGCAGTATTTT.

The chain has TRBV20-1 and TRBJ2-1; D unresolved. V lost 2 bases and J lost 10, with 9 bases in between. The germline CDR1 and CDR2 sequences are DFQATT and SNEGSKA (reference sequence). CDR3 size: 11 residues. The CDR3 DNA is TGCAGTGCTAGACTCCTTCTGGAGCAGTTCTTC. It translates to CSARLLLEQFF.

The V call is TRBV5-1, the J call TRBJ2-1, with TRBD2 as a possible D gene (6 bases). This CDR3 comprises 15 residues. V gave up 2 bases and J gave up 7 bases, with 16 bases separating them. The germline V gene has CDR1 SGHRS and CDR2 YFSETQ. CDR3 nucleotides: TGCGCCAGCAGCTTTGTTCAGGGTGGGGGGAATGAGCAGTTCTTC. Encoded protein: CASSFVQGGGNEQFF.

This chain uses TRBV9 with TRBJ2-3; D gene uncertain. The CDR3 runs 15 residues. V lost 5 bases to trimming and J lost 6 bases, with 19 bases between them. CDR1 and CDR2 (germline): SGDLS, YYNGEE. The CDR3, as DNA: TGTGCCAGCAGGCCCCCTGGCGGTAGCATGGATACGCAGTATTTT. Its protein is CASRPPGGSMDTQYF.

Remarks on this clone: Other DNA sequences in the sample encode the same CDR3. V and J are TRBV18 and TRBJ1-1; 8 bases line up with TRBD1. Germline assignment: CDR1 KGHSH and CDR2 LQKENI. This CDR3 is 14 amino acids long. The junction had 2 bases not matched to a gene; V was cut back by 3 bases and J by 2 bases. The CDR3: CASSPDRANTEAFF. In DNA form, the CDR3 reads TGTGCCAGCTCACCGGACAGGGCCAACACTGAAGCTTTCTTT.

The CDR3 DNA sequence: TGTGCCAGCATGAGGAACACTGAAGCTTTCTTT. Its translation: CASMRNTEAFF. The chain employs TRBV2 and TRBJ1-1; D uncertain. The CDR3 sequence is 11 residues long. The ends were cut back, 7 bases at V and 1 base at J, with 4 bases in the middle. CDR1 and CDR2 from the germline V gene are SNHLY and FYNNEI.

The V and J genes are TRBV4-1 and TRBJ2-7, with 11 bases fitting TRBD2. Germline trimming cut 1 base from V and 3 bases from J; bases unmatched to any gene: 2. Germline lookup yields CDR1 MGHRA and CDR2 YSYEKL. The CDR3 covers 15 residues. The CDR3 bases are TGCGCCAGCAGCCAAGTTAGCGGGGGGGACTACGAGCAGTACTTC. Its protein is CASSQVSGGDYEQYF.

The V call is TRBV11-2, the J call TRBJ2-5; 10 bases fit TRBD2. Losses at the gene ends were 5 bases for V and 5 bases for J; bases not matched to a gene: 5. This CDR3 region has 14 residues. CDR1 is SGHAT, CDR2 FQNNGV, per germline. The CDR3 DNA reads TGTGCCAGCAGCCAACAGACTAGCGGGGAGACCCAGTACTTC. Protein sequence: CASSQQTSGETQYF.

This clone was counted between two and nine times. This chain links TRBV6-7 with TRBJ2-1, with D possibly TRBD1 on 7 matching bases. TRBV6-7 is marked as an open reading frame, function uncertain. V lost 1 base and J 15 bases, leaving 19 bases between the germline ends. This CDR3 contains 14 residues. The chain's CDR3 is CASSYWRDRTLRFF. Written as DNA, the CDR3 is TGTGCCAGCAGTTACTGGCGGGACAGAACATTGAGGTTCTTC.

The table lists this clone with a few counts. The rearrangement joins TRBV25-1 to TRBJ1-1, with D tentatively TRBD1 (6 bases). Germline V CDR1 and CDR2: MGHDK, SYGVNS. CDR3 length equals 13 residues. V was cut by 1 base and J by 8 bases, with 11 bases left in between. The DNA of the CDR3 is TGTGCCAGCAGTGAATTGGGGGCAGCCGAAGCTTTCTTT. It is translated as CASSELGAAEAFF.

The chain recombines TRBV5-4 with TRBJ2-7; 8 positions agree with TRBD2. The CDR3 is 15 residues long. Trimming cost V 0 bases and J 2 bases; bases outside gene matches: 4. Germline V gives CDR1 SGHNT, CDR2 YYREEE (reference sequence). The CDR3: CASSLVTGGTYEQYF. CDR3 coding DNA: TGTGCCAGCAGCTTGGTTACGGGGGGGACCTACGAGCAGTACTTC. Using reference TRBV5-4 and TRBJ2-7 for the parts outside the CDR3, the full variable domain is ETGVTQSPTHLIKTRGQQVTLRCSSQSGHNTVSWYQQALGQGPQFIFQYYREEENGRGNFPPRFSGLQFPNYSSELNVNALELDDSALYLCASSLVTGGTYEQYFGPGTRLTVT.

This clone was seen more than once but under ten times. The chain is built from TRBV10-1 and TRBJ2-2; a weak D match, TRBD1 (6 bases). CDR3 length equals 13 residues. Trimming removed 6 bases at V and 4 bases at J, with 9 bases between. Germline lookup yields CDR1 WNHNN and CDR2 SYGVQD (reference sequence). CDR3 residues: CASRGDITGELFF. The CDR3 DNA is TGCGCCAGCAGAGGGGACATCACCGGGGAGCTGTTTTTT.

V usage is TRBV10-3 and J usage is TRBJ2-7; 9 bases match TRBD2. J gave up 4 bases and V 2 bases, and 12 bases lay outside the gene matches. The CDR3 totals 17 residues. Germline V gene sequence: CDR1 ENHRY, CDR2 SYGVKD. The CDR3 bases are TGTGCCATCAGTGAGATGGGCGGGGGGGGACCGGGTTACGAGCAGTACTTC. Protein: CAISEMGGGGPGYEQYF.

The CDR3 here is CASSPPGQGNNSPLHF. CDR3 DNA sequence: TGTGCCAGCTCACCACCGGGACAGGGTAATAATTCACCCCTCCACTTT. V and J are TRBV18 and TRBJ1-6, with TRBD1 identical over 9 bases. The ends lost 0 bases at V and 5 bases at J; junction bases unmatched: 2. The CDR3 spans 16 residues. The germline V gene encodes CDR1 KGHSH and CDR2 LQKENI.